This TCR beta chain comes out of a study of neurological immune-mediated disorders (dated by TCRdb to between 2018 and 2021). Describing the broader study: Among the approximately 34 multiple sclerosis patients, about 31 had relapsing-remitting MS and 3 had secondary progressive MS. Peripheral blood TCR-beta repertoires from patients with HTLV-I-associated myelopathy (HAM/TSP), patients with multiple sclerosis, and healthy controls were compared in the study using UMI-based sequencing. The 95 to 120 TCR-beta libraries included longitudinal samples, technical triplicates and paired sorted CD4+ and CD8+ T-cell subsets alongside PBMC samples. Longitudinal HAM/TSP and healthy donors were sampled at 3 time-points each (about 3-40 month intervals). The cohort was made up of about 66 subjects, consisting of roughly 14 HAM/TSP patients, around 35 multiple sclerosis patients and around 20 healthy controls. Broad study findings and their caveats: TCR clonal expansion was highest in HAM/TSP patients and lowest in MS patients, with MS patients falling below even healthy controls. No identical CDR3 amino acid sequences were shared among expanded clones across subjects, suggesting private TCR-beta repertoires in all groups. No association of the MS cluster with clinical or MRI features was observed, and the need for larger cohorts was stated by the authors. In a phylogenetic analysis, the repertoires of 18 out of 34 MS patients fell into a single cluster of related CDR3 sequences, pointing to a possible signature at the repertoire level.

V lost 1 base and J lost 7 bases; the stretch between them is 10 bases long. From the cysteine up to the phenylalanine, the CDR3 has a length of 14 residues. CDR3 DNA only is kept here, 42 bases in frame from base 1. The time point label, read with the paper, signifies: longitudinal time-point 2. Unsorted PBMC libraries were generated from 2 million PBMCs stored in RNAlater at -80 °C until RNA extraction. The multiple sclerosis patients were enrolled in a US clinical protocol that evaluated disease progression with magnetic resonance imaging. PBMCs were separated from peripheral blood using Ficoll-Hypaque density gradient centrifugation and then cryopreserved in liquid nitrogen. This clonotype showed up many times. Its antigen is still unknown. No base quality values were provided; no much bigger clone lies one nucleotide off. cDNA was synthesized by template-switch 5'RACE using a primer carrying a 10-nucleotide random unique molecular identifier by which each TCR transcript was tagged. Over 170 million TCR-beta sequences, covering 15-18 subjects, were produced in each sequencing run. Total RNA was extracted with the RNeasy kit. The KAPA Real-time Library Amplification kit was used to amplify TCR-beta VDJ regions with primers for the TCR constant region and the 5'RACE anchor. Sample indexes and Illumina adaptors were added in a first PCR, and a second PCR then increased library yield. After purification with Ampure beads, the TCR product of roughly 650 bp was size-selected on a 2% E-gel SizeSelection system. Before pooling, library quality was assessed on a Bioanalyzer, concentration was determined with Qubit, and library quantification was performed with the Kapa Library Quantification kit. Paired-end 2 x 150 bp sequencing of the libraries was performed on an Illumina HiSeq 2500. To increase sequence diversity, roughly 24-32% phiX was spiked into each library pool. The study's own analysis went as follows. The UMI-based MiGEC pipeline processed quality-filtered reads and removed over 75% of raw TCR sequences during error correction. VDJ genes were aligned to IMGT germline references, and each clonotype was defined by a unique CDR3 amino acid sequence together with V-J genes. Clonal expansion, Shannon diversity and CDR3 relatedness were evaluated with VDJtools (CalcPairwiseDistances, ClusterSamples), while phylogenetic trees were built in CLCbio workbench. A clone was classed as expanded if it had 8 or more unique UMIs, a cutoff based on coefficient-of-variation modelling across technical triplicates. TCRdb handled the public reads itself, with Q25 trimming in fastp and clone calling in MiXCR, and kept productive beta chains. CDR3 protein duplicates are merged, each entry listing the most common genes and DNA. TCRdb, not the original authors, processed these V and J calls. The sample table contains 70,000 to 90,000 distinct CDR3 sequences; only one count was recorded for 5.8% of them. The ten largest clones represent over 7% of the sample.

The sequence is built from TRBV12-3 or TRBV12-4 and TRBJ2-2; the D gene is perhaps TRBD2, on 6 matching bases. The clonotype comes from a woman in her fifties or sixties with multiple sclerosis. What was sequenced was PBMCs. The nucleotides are TGTGCCAGCAGTTTAGGGGGGGACGGCGGGGAGCTGTTTTTT. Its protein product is CASSLGGDGGELFF.